These T cell receptor beta chains were read from a single sample in a study of cytomegalovirus exposure and HLA in healthy donors. Method: immunoSEQ multiplex PCR; TCRdb's copy keeps in-frame clones and lacks some. The table has around 120,000 clones, about 76% seen once. Sequencing was carried out using PBMCs. The receptor source for this set is a man aged 55-75 years in good health and CMV-seropositive. Each CDR3 is given without its conserved first and last residue. D genes are given only for firm matches.

CDR3 protein,V gene,J gene,D gene
ASSEARGKETQY,TRBV2,TRBJ2-5,NA
ASRDPGTGVNSPLH,TRBV28,TRBJ1-6,TRBD1
ASSLTASGSGGEQF,TRBV7-9,TRBJ2-1,TRBD2
ASSRFSLLEAF,TRBV19,TRBJ1-1,NA
ASSLGGQGLYEQY,TRBV11-2,TRBJ2-7,TRBD1
ASSPGLKGYGYT,TRBV7-9,TRBJ1-2,NA
ASIGDGADEQY,TRBV13,TRBJ2-7,NA
ASARGGLADYEQY,TRBV6-1,TRBJ2-7,NA
ASTGLRLNYEQY,TRBV28,TRBJ2-7,NA
ASSLTTRISGNTIY,TRBV11-2,TRBJ1-3,NA
ASSPDRFVGNTIY,TRBV2,TRBJ1-3,NA
ASRTGRDYTGELF,TRBV6-1,TRBJ2-2,NA
ASSIPKAGMGPHEQY,TRBV19,TRBJ2-7,TRBD2
ASSPVPGAYEQY,TRBV5-1,TRBJ2-7,NA
ASSPHYEQY,TRBV7-8,TRBJ2-7,NA
ASRITGSKTGELF,TRBV19,TRBJ2-2,NA
ASSWGGQGDGYT,TRBV7-9,TRBJ1-2,TRBD1
ASRTDMNTEAF,TRBV28,TRBJ1-1,NA
ASSFRQDGYT,TRBV7-2,TRBJ1-2,NA
ASSLTTVSGELF,TRBV7-9,TRBJ2-2,NA
ASSVGFSGDPQETQY,TRBV9,TRBJ2-5,TRBD2